Listed here is a single T cell receptor beta chain. Everyone who took part was roughly 18 to 95 years old, and they came from about two dozen US areas. Donors were grouped by their self-reported clinical history. The entry originates in a study of blood T cell repertoires in COVID-19. Study summary: Sample material is recorded as cDNA or gDNA derived from T cells, B-cell-depleted T cells, or PBMCs.

Original methodology: By means of reference gene primer amplification, nucleated cell counts were estimated. Data came from immunoSEQ multiplex PCR; TCRdb stores just in-frame clones and leaves some out. V and J calls and clone size are those listed in that table; D and trimming were worked out from the DNA. Of roughly 250,000 clones listed, approximately 91% are singletons. CDR3 length: 14 residues. Per germline, CDR1 MNHEY and CDR2 SMNVEV (reference sequence). Trimming removed 2 bases from V and 4 bases from J; junction bases left unmatched: 5. Material for sequencing was PBMCs or T cells enriched from blood (not recorded which). This chain connects TRBV27 to TRBJ2-7; TRBD1 matches 7 bases. This receptor was identified in a middle-aged woman with acute COVID-19. The CDR3 region has the DNA TGTGCCAGCAGTTTAGTAGGGGGCCCGTACGAGCAGTACTTC. Protein sequence: CASSLVGGPYEQYF.